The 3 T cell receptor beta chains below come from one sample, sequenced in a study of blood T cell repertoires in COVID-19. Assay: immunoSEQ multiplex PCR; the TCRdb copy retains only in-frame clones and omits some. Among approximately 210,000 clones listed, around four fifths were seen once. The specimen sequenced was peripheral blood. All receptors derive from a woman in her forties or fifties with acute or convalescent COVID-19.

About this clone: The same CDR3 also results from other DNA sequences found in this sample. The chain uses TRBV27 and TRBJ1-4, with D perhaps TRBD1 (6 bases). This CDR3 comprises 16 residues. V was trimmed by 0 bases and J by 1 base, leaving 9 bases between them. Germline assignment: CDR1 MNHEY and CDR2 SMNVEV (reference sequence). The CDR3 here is CASSLSSQGTNEKLFF. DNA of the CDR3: TGTGCCAGCAGTTTATCATCACAGGGAACTAATGAAAAACTGTTTTTT.

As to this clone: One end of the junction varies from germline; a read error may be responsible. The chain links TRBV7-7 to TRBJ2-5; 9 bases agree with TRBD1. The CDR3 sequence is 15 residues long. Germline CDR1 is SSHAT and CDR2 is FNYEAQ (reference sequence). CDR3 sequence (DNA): TGTGCTAGCAGCTTATTAGGGACAGGGAAAGAGACCCAGTACTTC. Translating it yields CASSLLGTGKETQYF.

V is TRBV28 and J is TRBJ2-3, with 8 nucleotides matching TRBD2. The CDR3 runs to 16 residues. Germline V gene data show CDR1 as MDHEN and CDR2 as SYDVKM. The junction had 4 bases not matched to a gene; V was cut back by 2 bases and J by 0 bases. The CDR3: CASSLGPSGSTDTQYF. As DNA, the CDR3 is TGTGCCAGCAGTTTAGGGCCTAGCGGGAGCACAGATACGCAGTATTTT.